Listed here are 14 T cell receptor beta chains from one sample, sequenced in a study of T cells after yellow fever vaccination (dated by TCRdb to the late 2010s). The library was generated by 5' RACE. Instrument on record: Illumina NovaSeq 6000. TCRdb redid the processing of the public reads, applying fastp at Q25 and MiXCR, and retained in-frame beta chains. Identical CDR3 proteins give one entry, which carries the most common genes and DNA. Across this sample there are a few hundred thousand distinct CDR3 sequences, with 4.1% seen only once. Approximately 23% of the sample is in the top ten clones. Sample treatment or condition, as interpreted from the label and publication: live attenuated yellow fever vaccine strain. Here the sequenced sample was PBMCs, taken 5 days after the yellow fever booster vaccination. These receptors were obtained from a man between 18 and 35 years old who received the YFV17D yellow fever vaccine.

CDR3 in DNA: TGTGCCAGCAGCTTATTTAAGGGGGCAAGGAGTCCAGATACGCAGTATTTT. Protein product: CASSLFKGARSPDTQYF. This chain connects TRBV7-2 to TRBJ2-3, with TRBD1 matching over 7 bases. V trimming: 2 bases; J trimming: 4 bases; junction bases outside the gene matches: 12. This CDR3 has 17 amino acids. The germline V gene encodes CDR1 SGHTA and CDR2 FQGNSA.

This clonotype was picked up a small number of times. The gene calls are TRBV2 and TRBJ1-1; D remains ambiguous. Germline values: CDR1 SNHLY, CDR2 FYNNEI. V shed 8 bases and J shed 0 bases, with 13 bases lying between them. This CDR3 contains 14 residues. For the CDR3, the DNA is TGTGCCAGCTCGTTAACTTATATGAACACTGAAGCTTTCTTT. This encodes CASSLTYMNTEAFF.

The chain recombines TRBV4-3 with TRBJ2-3; D uncertain. The V end was cut by 0 bases, the J end by 4 bases, with 8 bases between. The CDR3 runs 14 residues. Looked up from germline, CDR1 is LGHNA and CDR2 is YSLEER. The CDR3 region is CASSQDPAADTQYF. The CDR3 coding sequence is TGCGCCAGCAGCCAAGATCCTGCGGCAGATACGCAGTATTTT.

This clonotype was counted at least ten times. The V call is TRBV5-1, the J call TRBJ2-2; D might be TRBD1 (6 bases). Trimming removed 0 bases from V and 7 bases from J, with 13 bases in between. Looked up from germline, CDR1 is SGHRS and CDR2 is YFSETQ. CDR3 length: 15 residues. The CDR3: CASSLAAEGDGELFF. CDR3 nucleotide sequence: TGCGCCAGCAGCTTGGCGGCAGAGGGGGACGGGGAGCTGTTTTTT.

This clonotype came up many times. The gene calls are TRBV5-6 and TRBJ2-1; either TRBD1 or TRBD2 may supply D (5 bases each). Germline values: CDR1 SGHDT, CDR2 YYEEEE. The V gene lost 4 bases and the J gene lost 4 bases, with 18 bases spanning the gap. This CDR3 region has 16 residues. The CDR3 DNA reads as TGTGCCAGCAGCGGCGCCCGGGGAGCAGGGTACAATGAGCAGTTCTTC. Residues: CASSGARGAGYNEQFF.

This clonotype was picked up a small number of times. The chain employs TRBV9 and TRBJ1-4, with D possibly TRBD1 on 6 matching bases. The germline CDR1 and CDR2 sequences are SGDLS and YYNGEE. The CDR3 is 15 residues long. Between the trimmed V and J ends, which lost 4 bases and 8 bases, there was a span of 18 bases. The CDR3 DNA reads TGTGCCAGCAGCTCCCTGACAGGCCCGGGGGAAAAACTGTTTTTT. This codes for CASSSLTGPGEKLFF.

The V and J genes are TRBV4-3 and TRBJ1-2, with D hard to call. The V and J ends lost 0 bases and 7 bases respectively, with 15 bases between them. The germline V gene has CDR1 LGHNA and CDR2 YSLEER. The CDR3 runs to 15 residues. This chain's CDR3 is CASSQDGSGFRGYTF. The CDR3 bases are TGCGCCAGCAGCCAAGATGGGTCCGGGTTCCGTGGCTACACCTTC.

The table lists this clonotype with a few counts. V is TRBV19 and J is TRBJ2-2; D not resolved. This CDR3 contains 12 residues. Deletions cut 10 bases from V and 9 bases from J, with 15 bases between. Germline CDR1 is LNHDA and CDR2 is SQIVND (reference sequence). CDR3 nucleotides: TGTGCCACCATTACCAGAGACAGGGAGCTGTTTTTT. It translates to CATITRDRELFF.

The chain joins TRBV18 to TRBJ1-4; D is unclear. Trimming shortened V by 6 bases and J by 2 bases, and 13 bases separated the two germline ends. The CDR3 loop spans 15 amino acids. From germline, CDR1 is KGHSH and CDR2 LQKENI. The CDR3 nucleotides read TGTGCCAGCTCGATATACATGACCACTAATGAAAAACTGTTTTTT. It is translated as CASSIYMTTNEKLFF.

This clonotype was seen only a few times. The V call is TRBV12-3 or TRBV12-4, the J call TRBJ1-2; D may be TRBD1 (6 bases). The V end lost 6 bases, the J end lost 0 bases, and 14 bases lay between the germline ends. The CDR3 is 15 amino acids. This CDR3 is CASRKTGEANYGYTF. DNA of the CDR3: TGTGCCAGCAGGAAGACAGGAGAAGCTAACTATGGCTACACCTTC.

V is TRBV4-1 and J is TRBJ1-3; possibly TRBD1 for D (6 bases). The CDR3 is 16 residues long. Germline V gene data show CDR1 as MGHRA and CDR2 as YSYEKL. The germline V and J ends were trimmed by 4 bases and 4 bases, with 17 bases remaining between them. CDR3 DNA sequence: TGCGCCAGCAGCCGAGCAACAGGGTATACAGGAAACACCATATATTTT. Residues: CASSRATGYTGNTIYF.

About this clonotype itself: This CDR3 is missing its conserved last phenylalanine or tryptophan, likely due to a read error. The chain joins TRBV7-2 to TRBJ2-1; D is ambiguous. CDR1 is SGHTA, CDR2 FQGNSA, per germline. V lost 5 bases and J 6 bases, leaving 14 bases between the germline ends. This CDR3 is 14 amino acids long. The CDR3 nucleotides are TGTGCCAGCAGCCCTAACCCCCGGCTCAATGAGCAGTTCATC. The encoded protein is CASSPNPRLNEQFI.

In its sample, this clonotype was seen many times. The rearrangement uses TRBV20-1 and TRBJ2-7, with no clear D. Looked up from germline, CDR1 is DFQATT and CDR2 is SNEGSKA (reference sequence). The CDR3 contains 14 residues. Trimming shortened V by 3 bases and J by 2 bases, and 14 bases separated the two germline ends. In DNA, the CDR3 is TGCAGTGCTAGTGCCCGCCTCTTCCCCTACGAGCAGTACTTC. It yields the protein CSASARLFPYEQYF.

The rearrangement uses TRBV12-3 or TRBV12-4 and TRBJ1-1; a possible D gene is TRBD1 (6 bases). The CDR3 loop spans 12 amino acids. V lost 6 bases, J lost 5 bases, and 10 bases lay in between. CDR3 bases: TGTGCCAGCAGGGACAGTTGGACTGAAGCTTTCTTT. It specifies CASRDSWTEAFF.